This TCR beta chain is drawn from a study of T cells of healthy individuals. MiXCR, applied by TCRdb to the 5' RACE reads, yields one record per CDR3 protein. This table holds about 96,000 distinct CDR3 sequences, approximately 18% found once. The germline gives CDR1 DFQATT, CDR2 SNEGSKA (reference sequence). There are 15 residues in the CDR3. Trimming shortened V by 3 bases and J by 1 base, and 14 bases separated the two germline ends. The TCR was taken from a human donor in good health. The chain has TRBV20-1 and TRBJ2-3, with D maybe TRBD1 (6 bases). CDR3 in DNA: TGCAGTGCTAGGTTAGGGGGTCATGGCACAGATACGCAGTATTTT. This sequence encodes CSARLGGHGTDTQYF.